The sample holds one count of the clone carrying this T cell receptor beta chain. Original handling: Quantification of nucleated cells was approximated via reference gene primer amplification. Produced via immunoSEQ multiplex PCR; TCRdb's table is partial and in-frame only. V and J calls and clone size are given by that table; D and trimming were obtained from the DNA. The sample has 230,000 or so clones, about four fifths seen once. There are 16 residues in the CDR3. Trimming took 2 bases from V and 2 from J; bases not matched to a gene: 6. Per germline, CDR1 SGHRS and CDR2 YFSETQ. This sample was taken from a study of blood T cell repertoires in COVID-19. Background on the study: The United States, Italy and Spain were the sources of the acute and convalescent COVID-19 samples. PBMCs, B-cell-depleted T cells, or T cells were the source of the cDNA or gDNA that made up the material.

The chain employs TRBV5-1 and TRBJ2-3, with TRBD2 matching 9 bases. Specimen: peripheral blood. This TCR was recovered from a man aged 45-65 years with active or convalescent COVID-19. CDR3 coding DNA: TGCGCCAGCAGCTTAAGACTAGCGGAGTTCACAGATACGCAGTATTTT. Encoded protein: CASSLRLAEFTDTQYF.